Shown below are 16 T cell receptor beta chains from a single sample sequenced in a study of early T cells in non-severe SARS-CoV-2 infection. MiXCR, applied by TCRdb to the 5' RACE reads, yields one record per CDR3 protein. The sample includes about 99,000 distinct CDR3 sequences, approximately 15% of them seen just once. The sequencing input was whole blood. The receptors come from an adult who was a healthcare worker with PCR-confirmed SARS-CoV-2 infection or an uninfected control (not recorded which).

The chain recombines TRBV7-9 with TRBJ2-7; 7 bases align to TRBD2. The CDR3 has 15 residues. The V segment lost 5 bases and the J segment 3 bases; nucleotides outside the gene matches: 10. CDR1 is SEHNR, CDR2 FQNEAQ, per germline (reference sequence). The CDR3 region is CASSQSRDYVYEQYF. CDR3 sequence (DNA): TGTGCCAGCAGCCAGAGTCGGGACTACGTCTACGAGCAGTACTTC.

At least ten counts were recorded for this clonotype. The chain carries TRBV6-2 or TRBV6-3 and TRBJ2-3; 12 bases fit TRBD2. The V segment lost 5 bases and the J segment 4 bases; nucleotides outside the gene matches: 4. Germline lookup yields CDR1 MNHEY and CDR2 SVGEGT. This CDR3 spans 15 amino acids. The CDR3 coding sequence is TGTGCCAGCAGTCCTAGCGGGGGGGCCGCAGATACGCAGTATTTT. It specifies CASSPSGGAADTQYF.

This clonotype was counted ten times or more. The CDR3 sequence is CSVELVGGTQYF. The CDR3 nucleotides read TGCAGCGTTGAGTTGGTAGGGGGTACGCAGTATTTT. The chain couples TRBV29-1 to TRBJ2-3; D is possibly TRBD1 (6 bases). There are 12 residues in the CDR3. Germline V gene sequence: CDR1 SQVTM, CDR2 ANQGSEA. Deletions cut 3 bases from V and 8 bases from J, with 12 bases between.

This clonotype occurred many times. This sequence joins TRBV29-1 and TRBJ1-1; no reliable D call. Trimming took 4 bases from V and 0 from J, leaving 9 bases between them. The CDR3 contains 13 residues. The V gene's germline CDR1 is SQVTM and CDR2 ANQGSEA. CDR3 amino acids: CSVGFRLNTEAFF. The CDR3 DNA sequence: TGCAGCGTTGGGTTCCGCTTGAACACTGAAGCTTTCTTT.

This clonotype showed up many times. The V call is TRBV11-2, the J call TRBJ2-3, with 7 bases matching TRBD2. The CDR3 sequence is 19 residues long. With V trimmed by 5 bases and J by 7 bases, 24 bases remained unmatched. Germline V CDR1 and CDR2: SGHAT, FQNNGV. CDR3 coding DNA: TGTGCCAGCAGCCTTCTCGGGTTCGGGGCGGGAGACAACCCATATACGCAGTATTTT. Protein product: CASSLLGFGAGDNPYTQYF. Drawing the rest from reference TRBV11-2 and TRBJ2-3, the complete variable domain is EAGVAQSPRYKIIEKRQSVAFWCNPISGHATLYWYQQILGQGPKLLIQFQNNGVVDDSQLPKDRFSAERLKGVDSTLKIQPAKLEDSAVYLCASSLLGFGAGDNPYTQYFGPGTRLTVL.

The rearrangement uses TRBV7-2 and TRBJ1-1; maybe TRBD1 (5 bases). The CDR3 loop spans 14 amino acids. Trimming took off 5 bases at V and 4 bases at J, with 14 bases between the two ends. The germline CDR1 and CDR2 sequences are SGHTA and FQGNSA. CDR3 protein: CASSVGHSGTEAFF. Written as DNA, the CDR3 is TGTGCCAGCAGCGTAGGACACTCGGGCACTGAAGCTTTCTTT.

CDR3 in DNA: TGCAGTGCTAGAGATTTGAACACTGAAGCTTTCTTT. Translated, it gives CSARDLNTEAFF. The J gene is TRBJ1-1, the V gene TRBV20-1; D gene unclear. CDR3 size: 12 residues. CDR1 and CDR2 from the germline V gene are DFQATT and SNEGSKA (reference sequence). V was cut by 0 bases and J by 0 bases, with 2 bases left in between.

V usage is TRBV27 and J usage is TRBJ2-1; 9 bases are a match to TRBD2. Germline lookup yields CDR1 MNHEY and CDR2 SMNVEV (reference sequence). The CDR3 spans 17 residues. The ends lost 4 bases at V and 8 bases at J; junction bases unmatched: 15. This CDR3 is CASSSTLGGGRADEQFF. Written as DNA, the CDR3 is TGTGCCAGCAGTTCGACCCTAGGGGGCGGGAGGGCCGATGAGCAGTTCTTC.

The V gene is TRBV5-6, the J gene TRBJ2-3; D is perhaps TRBD1 or TRBD2 (5 bases each). Trimming cost V 4 bases and J 2 bases, with 14 bases left between them. Germline V gives CDR1 SGHDT, CDR2 YYEEEE. The CDR3 spans 15 residues. CDR3 in DNA: TGTGCCAGCAGCAGGGACCCCACTGCCACAGATACGCAGTATTTT. Amino acid sequence: CASSRDPTATDTQYF.

This clonotype showed up just a few times. V is TRBV7-2 and J is TRBJ2-3, with D perhaps matching TRBD2 (6 bases). The CDR3 is made up of 15 amino acids. Germline CDR1 SGHTA, CDR2 FQGNSA. Trimming removed 5 bases at V and 3 bases at J, with 15 bases between. The CDR3: CASSAPGLATDTQYF. The CDR3 coding sequence is TGTGCCAGCAGCGCCCCGGGCCTAGCGACAGATACGCAGTATTTT. The entire variable domain, with the rest obtained from reference TRBV7-2 and TRBJ2-3, is as follows: GAGVSQSPSNKVTEKGKDVELRCDPISGHTALYWYRQSLGQGLEFLIYFQGNSAPDKSGLPSDRFSAERTGGSVSTLTIQRTQQEDSAVYLCASSAPGLATDTQYFGPGTRLTVL.

The V gene is TRBV6-2 or TRBV6-3, the J gene TRBJ2-1; 7 nucleotides line up with TRBD1. This CDR3 spans 14 amino acids. The germline CDR1 and CDR2 sequences are MNHEY and SVGEGT. J was trimmed by 7 bases and V by 2 bases; bases with no gene match: 5. CDR3 in amino acids: CASSYAGGVNEQFF. The CDR3 nucleotides read TGTGCCAGCAGTTACGCAGGGGGAGTGAATGAGCAGTTCTTC.

CDR3 nucleotides: TGTGCCAGCAGCCCTGGGCCGGGGACAGGGAAGACCCAGTACTTC. This encodes CASSPGPGTGKTQYF. This chain connects TRBV9 to TRBJ2-5, with 9 bases that match TRBD1. The germline V gene has CDR1 SGDLS and CDR2 YYNGEE. V dropped 4 bases and J dropped 6; count of bases not matched to a gene: 10. This CDR3 spans 15 amino acids. The complete variable domain, with remaining parts taken from reference TRBV9 and TRBJ2-5, reads DSGVTQTPKHLITATGQRVTLRCSPRSGDLSVYWYQQSLDQGLQFLIQYYNGEERAKGNILERFSAQQFPDLHSELNLSSLELGDSALYFCASSPGPGTGKTQYFGPGTRLLVL.

This clonotype was found a few times. J is TRBJ1-4 and V is TRBV27; unclear D gene. Trimming removed 4 bases at V and 5 bases at J, with 8 bases between. CDR1 is MNHEY, CDR2 SMNVEV, per germline (reference sequence). The CDR3 contains 13 residues. CDR3 DNA sequence: TGTGCCAGCAGTTCTACAGTGAATGAAAAACTGTTTTTT. This encodes CASSSTVNEKLFF.

V usage is TRBV12-3 or TRBV12-4 and J usage is TRBJ2-2; D is undetermined. The ends were cut back, 3 bases at V and 4 bases at J, with 0 bases in the middle. There are 11 residues in the CDR3. The CDR3 spells CASSFTGELFF. CDR3 DNA: TGTGCCAGCAGTTTCACCGGGGAGCTGTTTTTT.

This chain uses TRBV25-1 with TRBJ2-5; D is tentatively TRBD1 or TRBD2 (5 bases each). Trimming cost V 6 bases and J 4 bases, with 15 bases left between them. The CDR3 loop spans 14 amino acids. Germline loops: CDR1 MGHDK, CDR2 SYGVNS. The CDR3 region is CASRGDGRRETQYF. Written as DNA, the CDR3 is TGTGCCAGCAGGGGGGATGGCCGCCGAGAGACCCAGTACTTC.

The V gene is TRBV6-1, the J gene TRBJ1-6; TRBD1 might be the D (5 bases). There are 14 residues in the CDR3. V was trimmed by 1 base and J by 12 bases, leaving 13 bases between them. Germline V gene sequence: CDR1 MNHNS, CDR2 SASEGT. The CDR3 sequence: CASSEGGTSKPLHF. The CDR3 bases are TGTGCCAGCAGTGAAGGCGGGACCTCCAAACCCCTCCACTTT.